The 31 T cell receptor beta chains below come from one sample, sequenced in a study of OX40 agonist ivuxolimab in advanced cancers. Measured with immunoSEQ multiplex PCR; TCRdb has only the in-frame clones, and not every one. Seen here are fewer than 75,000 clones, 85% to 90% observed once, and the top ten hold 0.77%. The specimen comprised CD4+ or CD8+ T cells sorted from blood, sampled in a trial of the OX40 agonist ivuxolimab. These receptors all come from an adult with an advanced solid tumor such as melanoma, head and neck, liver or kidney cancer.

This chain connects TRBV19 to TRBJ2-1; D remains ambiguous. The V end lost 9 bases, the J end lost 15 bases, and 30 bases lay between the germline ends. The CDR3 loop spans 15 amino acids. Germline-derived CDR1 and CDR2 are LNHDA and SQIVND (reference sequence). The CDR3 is CASRKGPGELHTLFF. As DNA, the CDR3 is TGTGCCAGCCGTAAAGGGCCAGGCGAACTTCACACGCTGTTCTTC.

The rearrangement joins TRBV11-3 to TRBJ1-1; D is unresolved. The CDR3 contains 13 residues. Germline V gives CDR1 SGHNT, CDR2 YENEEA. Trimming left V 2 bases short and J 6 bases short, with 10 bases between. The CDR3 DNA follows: TGTGCCAGCAGCTTACGGGTGGGCTCTGAAGCTTTCTTT. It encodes CASSLRVGSEAFF.

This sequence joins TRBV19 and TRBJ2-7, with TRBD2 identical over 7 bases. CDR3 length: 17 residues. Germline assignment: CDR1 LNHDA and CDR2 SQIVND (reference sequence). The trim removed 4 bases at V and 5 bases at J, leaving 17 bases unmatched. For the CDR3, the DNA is TGTGCCAGTAGTAACCCCCTTAGGGGCGGGAGTTGGCACGAGCAGTACTTC. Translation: CASSNPLRGGSWHEQYF.

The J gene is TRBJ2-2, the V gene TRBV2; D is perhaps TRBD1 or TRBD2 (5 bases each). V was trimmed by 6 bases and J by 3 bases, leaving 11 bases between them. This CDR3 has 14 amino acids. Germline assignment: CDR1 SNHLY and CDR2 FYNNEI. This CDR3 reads CASRIGGDTGELFF. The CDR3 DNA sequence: TGTGCCAGCAGGATTGGGGGAGACACCGGGGAGCTGTTTTTT.

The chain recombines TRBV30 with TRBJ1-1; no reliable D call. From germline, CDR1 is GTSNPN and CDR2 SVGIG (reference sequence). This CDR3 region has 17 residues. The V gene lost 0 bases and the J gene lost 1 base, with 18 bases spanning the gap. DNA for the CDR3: TGTGCCTGGAGTGTATTTGGGATTCACCTAGGGAACACTGAAGCTTTCTTT. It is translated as CAWSVFGIHLGNTEAFF.

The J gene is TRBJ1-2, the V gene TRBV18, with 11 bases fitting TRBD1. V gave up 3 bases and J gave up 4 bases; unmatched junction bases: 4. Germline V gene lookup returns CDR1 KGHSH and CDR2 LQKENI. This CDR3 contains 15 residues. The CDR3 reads CASSPGQGEVYGYTF. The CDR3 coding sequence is TGTGCCAGCTCACCGGGACAGGGGGAAGTCTATGGCTACACCTTC.

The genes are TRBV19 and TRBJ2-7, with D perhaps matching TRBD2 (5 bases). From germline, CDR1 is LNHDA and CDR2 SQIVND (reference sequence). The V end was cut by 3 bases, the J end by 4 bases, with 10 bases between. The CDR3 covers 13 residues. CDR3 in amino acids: CASSIERNYEQYF. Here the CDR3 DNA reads TGTGCCAGTAGTATCGAGCGGAATTACGAGCAGTACTTC.

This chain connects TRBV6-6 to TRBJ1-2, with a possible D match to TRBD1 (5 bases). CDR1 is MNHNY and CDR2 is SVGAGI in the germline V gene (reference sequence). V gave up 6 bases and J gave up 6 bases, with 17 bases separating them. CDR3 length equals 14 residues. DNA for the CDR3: TGTGCCAGCAGATCCAGGGAACATTCTAATGGCTACACCTTC. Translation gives CASRSREHSNGYTF.

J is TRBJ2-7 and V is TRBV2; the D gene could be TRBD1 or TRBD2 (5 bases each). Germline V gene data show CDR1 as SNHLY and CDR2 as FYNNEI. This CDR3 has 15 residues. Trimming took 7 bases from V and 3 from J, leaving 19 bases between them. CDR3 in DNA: TGTGCCAGCACCATAGCCCCGGGACCAAACTACGAGCAGTACTTC. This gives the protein CASTIAPGPNYEQYF.

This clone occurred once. The CDR3 DNA reads TGTGCCAGCAGTTACTGGGGGGACGAGCAGTACTTC. This codes for CASSYWGDEQYF. The genes are TRBV6-6 and TRBJ2-7; TRBD2 might be the D (6 bases). V dropped 1 base and J dropped 5 bases, with 6 bases sitting between them. This CDR3 contains 12 residues. Germline loops: CDR1 MNHNY, CDR2 SVGAGI (reference sequence).

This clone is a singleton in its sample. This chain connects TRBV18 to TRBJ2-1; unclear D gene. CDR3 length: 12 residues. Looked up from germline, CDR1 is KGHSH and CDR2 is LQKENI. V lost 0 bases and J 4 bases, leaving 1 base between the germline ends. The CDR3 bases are TGTGCCAGCTCACCACCGTACAATGAGCAGTTCTTC. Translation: CASSPPYNEQFF.

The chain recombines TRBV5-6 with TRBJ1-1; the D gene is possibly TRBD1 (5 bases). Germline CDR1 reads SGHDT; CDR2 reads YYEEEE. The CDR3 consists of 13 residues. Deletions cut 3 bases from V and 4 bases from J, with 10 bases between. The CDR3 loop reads CASSSGGGTEAFF. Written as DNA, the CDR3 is TGTGCCAGCAGCTCTGGCGGGGGCACTGAAGCTTTCTTT.

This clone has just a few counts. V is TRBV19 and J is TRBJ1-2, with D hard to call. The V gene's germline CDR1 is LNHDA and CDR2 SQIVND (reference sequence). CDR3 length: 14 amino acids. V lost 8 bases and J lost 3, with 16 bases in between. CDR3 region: CASLPLGRDYGYTF. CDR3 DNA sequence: TGTGCCAGTTTACCCCTTGGGCGTGACTATGGCTACACCTTC. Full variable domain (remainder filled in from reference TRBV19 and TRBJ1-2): DGGITQSPKYLFRKEGQNVTLSCEQNLNHDAMYWYRQDPGQGLRLIYYSQIVNDFQKGDIAEGYSVSREKKESFPLTVTSAQKNPTAFYLCASLPLGRDYGYTFGSGTRLTVV.

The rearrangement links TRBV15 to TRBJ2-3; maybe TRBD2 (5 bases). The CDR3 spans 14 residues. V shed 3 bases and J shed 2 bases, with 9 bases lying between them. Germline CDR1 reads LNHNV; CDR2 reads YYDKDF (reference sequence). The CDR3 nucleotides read TGTGCCACCAGCAGGGGCGGGTACACAGATACGCAGTATTTT. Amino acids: CATSRGGYTDTQYF.

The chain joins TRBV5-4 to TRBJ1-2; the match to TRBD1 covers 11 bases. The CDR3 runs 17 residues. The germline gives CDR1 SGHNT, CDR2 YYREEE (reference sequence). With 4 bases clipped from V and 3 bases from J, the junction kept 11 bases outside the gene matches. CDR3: CASSAGTGGREHYGYTF. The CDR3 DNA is TGTGCCAGCAGCGCCGGGACAGGGGGAAGAGAGCACTATGGCTACACCTTC.

The CDR3 DNA follows: TGTGCCACCTCGTCCGGGACAGATAACTATGGCTACACCTTC. It specifies CATSSGTDNYGYTF. This chain links TRBV28 with TRBJ1-2; 7 bases fit TRBD1. With V trimmed by 10 bases and J by 1 base, 9 bases remained unmatched. The length of the CDR3 is 14 residues. From germline, CDR1 is MDHEN and CDR2 SYDVKM.

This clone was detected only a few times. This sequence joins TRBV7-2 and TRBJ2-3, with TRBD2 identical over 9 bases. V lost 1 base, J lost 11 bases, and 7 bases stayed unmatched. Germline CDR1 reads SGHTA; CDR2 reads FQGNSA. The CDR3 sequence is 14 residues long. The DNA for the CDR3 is TGTGCCAGCAGCTTAGGAGGGACTAGCAAAGGGCAGTATTTT. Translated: CASSLGGTSKGQYF.

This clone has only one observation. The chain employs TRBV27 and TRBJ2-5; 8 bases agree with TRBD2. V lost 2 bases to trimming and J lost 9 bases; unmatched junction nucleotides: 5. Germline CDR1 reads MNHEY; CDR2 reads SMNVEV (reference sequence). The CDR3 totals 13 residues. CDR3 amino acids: CASSLGPGGAQYF. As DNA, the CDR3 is TGTGCCAGCAGTTTAGGTCCGGGGGGGGCCCAGTACTTC.

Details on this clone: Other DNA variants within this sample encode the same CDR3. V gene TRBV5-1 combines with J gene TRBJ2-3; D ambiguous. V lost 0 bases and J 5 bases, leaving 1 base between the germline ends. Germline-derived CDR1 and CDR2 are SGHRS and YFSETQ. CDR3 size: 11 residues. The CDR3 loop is CASSLVDTQYF. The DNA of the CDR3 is TGCGCCAGCAGCTTGGTAGATACGCAGTATTTT.

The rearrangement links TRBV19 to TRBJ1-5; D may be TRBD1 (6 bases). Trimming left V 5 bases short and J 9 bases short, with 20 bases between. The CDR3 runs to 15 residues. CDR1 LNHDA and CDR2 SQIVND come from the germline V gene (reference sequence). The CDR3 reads CASSGVGSGGGPQHF. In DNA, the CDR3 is TGTGCCAGTAGTGGAGTGGGGTCAGGAGGGGGGCCCCAGCATTTT.

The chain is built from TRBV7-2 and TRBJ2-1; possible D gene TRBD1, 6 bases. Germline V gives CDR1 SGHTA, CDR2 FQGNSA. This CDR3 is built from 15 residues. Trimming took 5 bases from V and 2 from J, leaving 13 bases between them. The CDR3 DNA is TGTGCCAGCAGCGCCGACAGGACTCCCTACAATGAGCAGTTCTTC. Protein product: CASSADRTPYNEQFF.

CDR3 in DNA: TGCAGCGTTGTAGAACCCGACGCAGGGAGTTCATTTAACTATGGCTACACCTTC. This encodes CSVVEPDAGSSFNYGYTF. The rearrangement uses TRBV29-1 and TRBJ1-2, with a weak D call TRBD1 (5 bases). The CDR3 sequence is 18 residues long. The germline V gene encodes CDR1 SQVTM and CDR2 ANQGSEA. V shed 4 bases and J shed 1 base, with 25 bases lying between them.

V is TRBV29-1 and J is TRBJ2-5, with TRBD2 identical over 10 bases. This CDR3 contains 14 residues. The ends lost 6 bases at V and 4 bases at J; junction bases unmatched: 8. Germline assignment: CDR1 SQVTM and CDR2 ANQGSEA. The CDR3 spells CSVPQSGRVETQYF. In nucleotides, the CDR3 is TGCAGCGTACCTCAGAGCGGGAGGGTAGAGACCCAGTACTTC.

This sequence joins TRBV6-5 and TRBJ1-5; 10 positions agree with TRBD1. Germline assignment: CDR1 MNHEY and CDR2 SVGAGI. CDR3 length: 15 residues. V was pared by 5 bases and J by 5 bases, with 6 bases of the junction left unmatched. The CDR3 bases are TGTGCCAGCAGTGCCGGGACAGGGGCATATCAGCCCCAGCATTTT. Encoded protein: CASSAGTGAYQPQHF.

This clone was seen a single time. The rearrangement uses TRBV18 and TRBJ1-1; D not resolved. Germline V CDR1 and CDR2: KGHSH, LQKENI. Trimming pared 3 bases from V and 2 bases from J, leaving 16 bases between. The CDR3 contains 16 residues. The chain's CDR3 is CASSPAGGGTNTEAFF. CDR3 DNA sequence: TGTGCCAGCTCACCTGCCGGAGGAGGCACTAACACTGAAGCTTTCTTT. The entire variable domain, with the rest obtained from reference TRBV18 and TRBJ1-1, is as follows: NAGVMQNPRHLVRRRGQEARLRCSPMKGHSHVYWYRQLPEEGLKFMVYLQKENIIDESGMPKERFSAEFPKEGPSILRIQQVVRGDSAAYFCASSPAGGGTNTEAFFGQGTRLTVV.

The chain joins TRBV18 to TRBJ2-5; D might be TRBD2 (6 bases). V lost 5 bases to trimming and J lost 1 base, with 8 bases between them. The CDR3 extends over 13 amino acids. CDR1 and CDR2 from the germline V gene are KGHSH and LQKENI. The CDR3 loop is CASSSGLQETQYF. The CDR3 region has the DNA TGTGCCAGCTCATCGGGACTCCAAGAGACCCAGTACTTC.

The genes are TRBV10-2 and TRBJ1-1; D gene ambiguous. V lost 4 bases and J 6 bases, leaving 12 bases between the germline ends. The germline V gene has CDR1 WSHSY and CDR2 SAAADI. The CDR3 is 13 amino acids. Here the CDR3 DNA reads TGCGCCAGCAGTGTGGACTTTCGGGCTGAAGCTTTCTTT. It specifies CASSVDFRAEAFF.

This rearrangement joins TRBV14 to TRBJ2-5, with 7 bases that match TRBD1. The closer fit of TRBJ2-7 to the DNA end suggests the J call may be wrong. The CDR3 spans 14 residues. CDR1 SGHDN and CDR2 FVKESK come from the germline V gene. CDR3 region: CASSKVQGTYEQYF. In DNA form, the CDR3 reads TGTGCCAGCAGCAAGGTACAGGGGACCTACGAGCAGTACTTC.

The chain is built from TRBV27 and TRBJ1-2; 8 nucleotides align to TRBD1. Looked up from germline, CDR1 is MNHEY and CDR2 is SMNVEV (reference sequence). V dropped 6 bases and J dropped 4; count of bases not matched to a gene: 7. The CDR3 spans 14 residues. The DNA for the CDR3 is TGTGCCAGCAGGACGGGACAGGTCCCCTATGGCTACACCTTC. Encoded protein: CASRTGQVPYGYTF.

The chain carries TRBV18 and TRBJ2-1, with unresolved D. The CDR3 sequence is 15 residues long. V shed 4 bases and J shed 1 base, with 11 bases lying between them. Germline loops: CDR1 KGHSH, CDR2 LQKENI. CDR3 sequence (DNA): TGTGCCAGCTCACGGAGTTCCGATTCCTACAATGAGCAGTTCTTC. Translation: CASSRSSDSYNEQFF.

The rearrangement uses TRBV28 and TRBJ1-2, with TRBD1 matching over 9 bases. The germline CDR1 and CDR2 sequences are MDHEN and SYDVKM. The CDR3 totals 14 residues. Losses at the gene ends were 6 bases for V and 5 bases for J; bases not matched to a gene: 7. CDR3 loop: CASSLTGGRYGYTF. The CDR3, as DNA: TGTGCCAGCAGCCTGACAGGGGGTCGATATGGCTACACCTTC.